This is a list of T cell receptor beta chains from one sample in a study of blood T cells in healthy people across ages. TCRdb independently ran MiXCR on the 5' RACE reads; one entry per CDR3 protein. The sample lists about 1,800,000 distinct CDR3 sequences, about 30% occurring once. Sequencing was performed on blood. All receptors derive from a woman in her 30s in good health. The CDR3 runs from the conserved cysteine through the conserved F or W. The D gene is left open where the match is weak. The size entry is marked missing in some rows and otherwise reads once, few, many or a size class.

j_call d_call clone_size v_call cdr3_aa cdr3_nt
TRBJ2-7 . few TRBV7-9 CAGSSGGREQYF TGTGCCGGCTCCAGTGGGGGGCGCGAGCAGTACTTC
TRBJ2-5 TRBD1 . TRBV5-1 CASSLGTGGFETQYF TGCGCCAGCAGCTTGGGGACAGGGGGCTTCGAGACCCAGTACTTC
TRBJ2-6 TRBD1 . TRBV11-1 CASSPGKVWQGASRASGANVLTF TGTGCCAGCAGCCCAGGGAAGGTCTGGCAGGGGGCTTCCCGTGCCTCTGGGGCCAACGTCCTGACTTTC
TRBJ2-1 . . TRBV7-9 CASSFPINEQFF TGTGCCAGCAGCTTTCCCATCAATGAGCAGTTCTTC
TRBJ2-7 TRBD1 . TRBV27 CASSLSNGQAYEQYF TGTGCCAGCAGTTTATCGAATGGACAGGCCTACGAGCAGTACTTC
TRBJ2-5 . many TRBV2 CASTSGQETQYF TGTGCCAGCACATCAGGGCAGGAGACCCAGTACTTC
TRBJ2-1 TRBD2 few TRBV30 CAWSVTSGMVEQFF TGTGCCTGGAGTGTAACTAGCGGGATGGTAGAGCAGTTCTTC
TRBJ2-1 TRBD2 . TRBV5-1 CTSSLAGGPNNEQFF TGCACCAGCAGCTTGGCGGGGGGGCCAAACAATGAGCAGTTCTTC
TRBJ1-4 . many TRBV5-1 CASSLVTEGKLFF TGCGCCAGCAGCTTGGTTACGGAAGGAAAACTGTTTTTT
TRBJ2-4 TRBD2 . TRBV10-2 CASISRGGYNEQYF TGCGCCAGCATTAGTCGGGGGGGCTACAATGAGCAGTACTTC
TRBJ2-1 TRBD2 . TRBV6-2/TRBV6-3 CASSFGLAGLQETQFF TGTGCCAGCAGTTTCGGACTAGCGGGGCTCCAAGAGACCCAGTTCTTC
TRBJ1-1 . . TRBV6-2/TRBV6-3 CASSQTPGIEAFF TGTGCCAGCAGCCAAACTCCAGGGATTGAAGCTTTCTTT
TRBJ2-7 . few TRBV20-1 CSAKQDSYEQYF TGCAGTGCTAAACAGGACTCCTACGAGCAGTACTTC